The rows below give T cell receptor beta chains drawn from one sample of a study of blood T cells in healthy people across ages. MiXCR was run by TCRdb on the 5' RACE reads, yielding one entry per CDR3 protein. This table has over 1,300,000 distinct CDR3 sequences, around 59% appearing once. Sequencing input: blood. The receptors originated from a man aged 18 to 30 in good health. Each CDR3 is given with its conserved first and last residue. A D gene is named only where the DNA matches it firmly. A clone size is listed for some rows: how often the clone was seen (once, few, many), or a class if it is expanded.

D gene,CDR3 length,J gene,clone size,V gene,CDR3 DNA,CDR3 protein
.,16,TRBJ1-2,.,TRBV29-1,TGCAGCGCTTGCCTCCCCGATCTATGGACGGCTAACCGCTACACCTTC,CSACLPDLWTANRYTF
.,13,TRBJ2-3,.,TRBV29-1,TGCAGCGGCCGACTAGAGACCACAGATACGCAGTATTTT,CSGRLETTDTQYF
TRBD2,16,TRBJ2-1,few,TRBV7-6,TGTGCCAGCAGCTTACTTGGCGGGAGCTCCTACAATGAGCAGTTCTTC,CASSLLGGSSYNEQFF
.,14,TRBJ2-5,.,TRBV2,TGTGCCAGCAGTGGCCGCGGACACCAAGAGACCCAGTACTTC,CASSGRGHQETQYF
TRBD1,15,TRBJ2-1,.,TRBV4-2,TGTGCCAACAGCCAGCGAGGGGGCAAGGACAATGAGCAGTTCTTC,CANSQRGGKDNEQFF
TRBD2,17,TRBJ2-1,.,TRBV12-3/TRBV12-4,TGTGCCAGCAGTCCCCGACAGCTAGCGGGGCAACACAATGAGCAGTTCTTC,CASSPRQLAGQHNEQFF
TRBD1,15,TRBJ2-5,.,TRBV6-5,TGTGCCAGCAGTTACTCCCCGGGACAGCAAGAGACCCAGTACTTC,CASSYSPGQQETQYF
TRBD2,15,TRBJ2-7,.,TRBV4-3,TGCGCCAGCAGCCAAATAGCGGGGGGGATCTACGAGCAGTACTTC,CASSQIAGGIYEQYF
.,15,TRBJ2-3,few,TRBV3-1,TGTGCCAGCAGCCAGCGGACGGGAAACACAGATACGCAGTATTTT,CASSQRTGNTDTQYF
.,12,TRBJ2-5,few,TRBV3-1,TGTGCCAGCAGCGATCCCAAGGAGACCCAGTACTTC,CASSDPKETQYF
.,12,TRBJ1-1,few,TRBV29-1,TGCAGCGTTGTGGGGGATTATACTGAAGCTTTCTTT,CSVVGDYTEAFF
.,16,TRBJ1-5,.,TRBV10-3,TGTGCCATCAGTGAGGCGCTCGGAGATAGCAATCAGCCCCAGCATTTT,CAISEALGDSNQPQHF
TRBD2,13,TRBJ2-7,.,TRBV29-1,TGCAGCGTGGGACTAGTGTTGAAATACGAGCAGTACTTC,CSVGLVLKYEQYF
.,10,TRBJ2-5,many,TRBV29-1,TGCAGCGTTGCCGAGGAGACCCAGTACTTC,CSVAEETQYF
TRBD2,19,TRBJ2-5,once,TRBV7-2,TGTGCCAGCAGCTTAGTTGGCGGGGGTTTGGCCTTGGGGCAAGAGACCCGGTACTTC,CASSLVGGGLALGQETRYF
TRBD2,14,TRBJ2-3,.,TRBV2,TGTGCCAGCAACGGGAGGGGGTTTTTTGATACGCAGTATTTT,CASNGRGFFDTQYF
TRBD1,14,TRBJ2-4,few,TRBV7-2,TGTGCCAGCAGCTTAGGACCAGGGGGAACGAAGCAGTACTTC,CASSLGPGGTKQYF
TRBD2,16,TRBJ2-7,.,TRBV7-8,TGTGCCAGCAGCTCTTATAGCGGGAGAGCCGCCTACGAGCAGTACTTC,CASSSYSGRAAYEQYF
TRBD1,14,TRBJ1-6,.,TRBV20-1,TGCAGTGCTAGGCAAACAGGGGGGAGTTCACCCCTCCACTTT,CSARQTGGSSPLHF
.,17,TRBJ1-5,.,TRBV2,TGTGCCAGCAGCCTGAGAGGGGGGGCCTATAGCAATCAGCCCCAGCATTTT,CASSLRGGAYSNQPQHF
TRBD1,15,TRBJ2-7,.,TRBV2,TGTGCCAGCAGTGATCCGGGACAGGGAACCCCCCATCAGTACTTC,CASSDPGQGTPHQYF
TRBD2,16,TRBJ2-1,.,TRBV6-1,TGTGCCAGCACTCAAGAGCTAGCGGGAGGGGACAATGAGCAGTTCTTC,CASTQELAGGDNEQFF
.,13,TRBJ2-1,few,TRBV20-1,TGCAGTGCTAGGGGGCATGGGAACAATGAGCAGTTCTTC,CSARGHGNNEQFF
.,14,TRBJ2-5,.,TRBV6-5,TGTGCCAGCAGTAAATACAGGGTGGGAGAGACCCAGTACTTC,CASSKYRVGETQYF
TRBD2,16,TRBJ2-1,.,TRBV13,TGTGCCAGCAGCGGTATCGGGCTAGCGGACTACAATGAGCAGTTCTTC,CASSGIGLADYNEQFF
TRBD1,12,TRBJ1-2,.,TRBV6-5,TGTGCCAGCACTCTGACAGGGGGAGGCTACACCTTC,CASTLTGGGYTF
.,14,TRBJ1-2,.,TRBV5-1,TGCGCCAGCAGCTTGGTTGTCGAAGGGAATGGCTACACCTTC,CASSLVVEGNGYTF
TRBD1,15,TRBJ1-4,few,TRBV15,TGTGCCACCAGCAGAACCGGGACAGGGTACGAAAAACTGTTTTTT,CATSRTGTGYEKLFF
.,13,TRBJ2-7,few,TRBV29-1,TGCAGCGTTGGGGTAGGACCTATTTACGAGCAGTACTTC,CSVGVGPIYEQYF
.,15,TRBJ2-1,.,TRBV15,TGTGCCACCAACGCAGGGACCTATGGAAACTACGAGCAGGACTTC,CATNAGTYGNYEQDF
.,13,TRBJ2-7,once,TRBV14,TGCGCCAGCAGCCTTACGTCCATGTACGAGCAATACTTC,CASSLTSMYEQYF
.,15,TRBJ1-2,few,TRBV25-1,TGTGCCAGCAGTGAATCTCGGACAGCTAACTATGGCTACACCTTC,CASSESRTANYGYTF
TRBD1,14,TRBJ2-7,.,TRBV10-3,TGTGCCATCAGTGAGGACAGGGGGCCCTACGAGCAGTACTTC,CAISEDRGPYEQYF
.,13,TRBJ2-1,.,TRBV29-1,TGCAGCGGGAGACGTCGAGGGTACAATGAGCAGTTCTTC,CSGRRRGYNEQFF
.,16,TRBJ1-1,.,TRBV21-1,TGTGCCAGCAGCAAAGGTACAGGGGGGTCGAACACTGAAGCTTTCTTT,CASSKGTGGSNTEAFF
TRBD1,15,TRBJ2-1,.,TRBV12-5,TGTGCTAGTGGTCAAGGACAGGGGGCGTACAATGAGCAGTTCTTC,CASGQGQGAYNEQFF
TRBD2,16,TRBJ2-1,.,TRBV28,TGTGCCAGCAGCCACCGAGGGCGGGGGGGCCGGAGTGAGCAGTTCTTC,CASSHRGRGGRSEQFF
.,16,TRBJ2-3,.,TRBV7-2,TGTGCCAGCAGCTTACGTTACGGGAGTCGGACAGATACGCAGTATTTT,CASSLRYGSRTDTQYF
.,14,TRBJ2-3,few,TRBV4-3,TGCGCCAGCAGCCAAGAACAGGGCACAGATACGCAGTATTTT,CASSQEQGTDTQYF
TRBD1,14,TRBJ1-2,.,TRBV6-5,TGTGCCAGCAGTTTTGACAGGGTCGACTATGGCTACACCTTC,CASSFDRVDYGYTF
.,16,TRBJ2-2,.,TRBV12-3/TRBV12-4,TGTGCCAGCAGTCCTAACCCCGGAGCGTACACCGGGGAGCTGTTTTTT,CASSPNPGAYTGELFF
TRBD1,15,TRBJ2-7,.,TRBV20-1,TGCAGTGCTAGCAGACAGGGGGCGCATGAATACGAGCAGTACTTC,CSASRQGAHEYEQYF
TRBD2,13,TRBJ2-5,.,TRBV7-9,TGTGCCAGCAGCTTACCTAACGAGCGGGAGCAGTACTTC,CASSLPNEREQYF
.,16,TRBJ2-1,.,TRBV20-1,TGCAGTGCTAGAGATTTGGTCTTAGGGCTAAACAATGAGCAGTTCTTC,CSARDLVLGLNNEQFF
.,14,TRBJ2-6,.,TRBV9,TGTGCCAGCAGCGGATGGTCTGGGGCCAACGTCCTGACTTTC,CASSGWSGANVLTF
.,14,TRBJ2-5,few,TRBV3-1,TGTGCCAGCAGCTACTGGGCGGTTCCAGAGACCCAGTACTTC,CASSYWAVPETQYF
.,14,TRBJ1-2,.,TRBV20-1,TGCAGTGCTAGTTTCGAGGCTTCGGCCTATGGCTACACCTTC,CSASFEASAYGYTF
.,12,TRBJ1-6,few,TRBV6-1,TGTGCCAGCAGTGAAGTTGGATCACCCCTCCACTTT,CASSEVGSPLHF
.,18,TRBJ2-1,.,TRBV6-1,TGTGCCAGCAGTCCCAAACCTTACAGGGAGATACCATACAATGAGCAGTTCTTC,CASSPKPYREIPYNEQFF
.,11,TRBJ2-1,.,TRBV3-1,TGTGCCAGCAGCCAAGGAGGGGTCCAGTTCTTC,CASSQGGVQFF
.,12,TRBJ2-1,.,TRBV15,TGTGCCACCAGCAGAGATGGGAATGAGCAGTTCTTC,CATSRDGNEQFF
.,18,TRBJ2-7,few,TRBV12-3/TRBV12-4,TGTGCCAGCAGCGATGGGACTTCGCGCCAGACGAGAACCTACGAGCAGTACTTC,CASSDGTSRQTRTYEQYF